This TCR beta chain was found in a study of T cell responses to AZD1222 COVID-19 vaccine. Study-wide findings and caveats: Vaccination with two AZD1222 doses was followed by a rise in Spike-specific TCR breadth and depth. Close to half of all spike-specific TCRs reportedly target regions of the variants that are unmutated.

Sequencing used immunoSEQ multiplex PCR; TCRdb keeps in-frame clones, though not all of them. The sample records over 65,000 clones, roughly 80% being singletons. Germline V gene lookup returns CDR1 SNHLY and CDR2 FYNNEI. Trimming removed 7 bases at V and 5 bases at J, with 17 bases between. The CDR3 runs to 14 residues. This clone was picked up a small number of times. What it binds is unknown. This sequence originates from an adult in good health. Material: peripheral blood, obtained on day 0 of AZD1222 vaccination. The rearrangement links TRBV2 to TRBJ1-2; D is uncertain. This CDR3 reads CASNLDGSAYGYTF. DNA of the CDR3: TGTGCCAGCAATCTAGATGGCAGCGCATATGGCTACACCTTC.